This T cell receptor beta chain was sequenced during a study of control samples from healthy donors and cancer patients. The method was immunoSEQ multiplex PCR; TCRdb's version includes in-frame clones alone and lacks a portion of them. In the table there are approximately 150,000 clones, more than 85% of which are singletons. The V end lost 5 bases, the J end lost 1 base, and 14 bases lay between the germline ends. The germline V gene has CDR1 SEHNR and CDR2 FQNEAQ (reference sequence). The CDR3 runs 15 residues. The source is a woman in her thirties or forties in good health. The J gene is TRBJ1-1, the V gene TRBV7-9, with D possibly being TRBD1 (5 bases). The sample taken for sequencing was blood. The CDR3 nucleotides read TGTGCCAGCAGCCCCACCTCTACAGGGAACACTGAAGCTTTCTTT. Its protein product is CASSPTSTGNTEAFF.